The 9 T cell receptor beta chains reported below all come from one sample, sequenced in a study of T-cell memory formation after mild COVID-19 (dated by TCRdb to about 2021). Library prep was done by 5' RACE. Sequenced using an Illumina NovaSeq 6000. The raw public reads went through TCRdb reprocessing: fastp at Q25, MiXCR clone calling, in-frame beta chains kept. Duplicate CDR3 protein sequences are folded into a single record with the most common DNA and genes. The sample table holds about 130,000 distinct CDR3 sequences, of which about 17% were seen once. The ten top clones hold approximately 5.5% of the sample. Material for sequencing was PBMCs or a T cell subset sorted from them (not recorded which). These TCRs come from a man between 18 and 35 years old who had mild COVID-19 (a few samples of this study predate the infection). The sample titles of this study are shuffled in the database, so cell type and time point are left out; the donor was told from shared clones.

Of note for this clonotype: Mismatch with germline at one junction end may stem from a read error. The chain combines TRBV7-2 with TRBJ1-2; D unresolved. CDR1 and CDR2 (germline): SGHTA, FQGNSA. This CDR3 spans 11 amino acids. Here the CDR3 DNA reads TGTGCCAGCAGCTCAAGCGGGCCCCACGCCTTC. The encoded protein is CASSSSGPHAF.

The chain recombines TRBV18 with TRBJ2-6, with 7 nucleotides matching TRBD1. Germline V gene lookup returns CDR1 KGHSH and CDR2 LQKENI. V lost 6 bases to trimming and J lost 1 base; unmatched junction nucleotides: 6. The length of the CDR3 is 16 residues. This CDR3 reads CASSARQGSGANVLTF. The CDR3 DNA sequence: TGTGCCAGCTCCGCACGACAGGGATCTGGGGCCAACGTCCTGACTTTC.

This clonotype was found a few times. The V call is TRBV7-2, the J call TRBJ2-7; D possibly corresponds to TRBD2 (5 bases). The CDR3 consists of 13 residues. With 6 bases removed from V and 6 bases from J, the gap between germline ends came to 15 bases. The germline V gene encodes CDR1 SGHTA and CDR2 FQGNSA. The CDR3 loop is CASSQARASEQYF. In DNA, the CDR3 is TGTGCCAGCAGTCAGGCGAGGGCTTCCGAGCAGTACTTC.

This clonotype has just a few counts. The J gene is TRBJ2-4, the V gene TRBV2, with TRBD1 as a possible D gene (5 bases). Trimming stripped 4 bases from V and 3 bases from J, with 7 bases between. Germline V gives CDR1 SNHLY, CDR2 FYNNEI. This CDR3 has 13 amino acids. DNA for the CDR3: TGTGCCAGCAGTGCAAGGGGCAAAAACATTCAGTACTTC. Translating gives CASSARGKNIQYF.

This clonotype was found a few times. The V call is TRBV18, the J call TRBJ2-5; D unresolved. V dropped 3 bases and J dropped 4 bases, with 6 bases sitting between them. The CDR3 is made up of 12 amino acids. CDR1 and CDR2 from the germline V gene are KGHSH and LQKENI. The CDR3 here is CASSPRPETQYF. For the CDR3, the DNA is TGTGCCAGCTCACCGAGGCCAGAGACCCAGTACTTC.

The chain couples TRBV5-1 to TRBJ1-1, with a possible D match to TRBD1 (5 bases). Trimming stripped 3 bases from V and 4 bases from J, with 13 bases between. Germline assignment: CDR1 SGHRS and CDR2 YFSETQ. The CDR3 is 14 amino acids. In DNA form, the CDR3 reads TGCGCCAGCAGCTACGGGACTTTACCCACTGAAGCTTTCTTT. This sequence encodes CASSYGTLPTEAFF. Full variable domain (outside the CDR3, taken from reference TRBV5-1 and TRBJ1-1): KAGVTQTPRYLIKTRGQQVTLSCSPISGHRSVSWYQQTPGQGLQFLFEYFSETQRNKGNFPGRFSGRQFSNSRSEMNVSTLELGDSALYLCASSYGTLPTEAFFGQGTRLTVV.

This clonotype was seen many times. J is TRBJ1-5 and V is TRBV4-1; the match to TRBD1 covers 9 bases. CDR1 and CDR2 from the germline V gene are MGHRA and YSYEKL. V was pared by 3 bases and J by 3 bases, with 6 bases of the junction left unmatched. CDR3 size: 16 residues. CDR3 DNA sequence: TGCGCCAGCAGCCAGCCGGGACAGGGTCCCAATCAGCCCCAGCATTTT. It encodes CASSQPGQGPNQPQHF.

The chain combines TRBV5-1 with TRBJ1-4; 10 bases line up with TRBD1. This CDR3 contains 16 residues. Germline V lookup: CDR1 SGHRS, CDR2 YFSETQ. V was pared by 4 bases and J by 1 base, with 4 bases of the junction left unmatched. CDR3 in amino acids: CASSPRDRGTNEKLFF. The CDR3 DNA reads as TGCGCCAGCAGCCCCCGGGACAGGGGAACTAATGAAAAACTGTTTTTT.

Ten or more counts support this clonotype. V gene TRBV12-3 or TRBV12-4 combines with J gene TRBJ2-5; D might be TRBD1 (6 bases). V was cut by 6 bases and J by 4 bases, with 12 bases left in between. CDR3 length: 13 amino acids. The CDR3 loop is CASREQGGETQYF. Written as DNA, the CDR3 is TGTGCCAGCAGGGAACAGGGTGGAGAGACCCAGTACTTC.